This T cell receptor beta chain appears in the sequencing data of a study of low-dose radiotherapy and immunotherapy resistance in tumors. Study overall: The authors gave intravenous cyclophosphamide 200 mg/m2 every two weeks, one day before radiation and immunotherapy.

Time point: after trial treatment. The treatment is: LDRT plus nivolumab, ipilimumab, low-dose cyclophosphamide and aspirin (RACIN trial). All eligible patients presented with advanced solid tumors that contained no tumor-infiltrating lymphocytes. CDR3 size: 16 residues. The germline V gene encodes CDR1 SGHNT and CDR2 YYREEE (reference sequence). V lost 4 bases to trimming and J lost 1 base, with 15 bases between them. This clonotype rates as medium-sized (0.01 to 0.1%). Both TCRalpha and TCRbeta chains were reverse transcribed with V-gene-specific primers. For amplifying TCRs, the PCR ran for around 20 cycles with Phusion, which was used together with a constant-region primer and the adapter on the V primers. TCRdb itself ran the reads through MiXCR, one entry per CDR3 protein. Here the sample spans about 100,000 distinct CDR3 sequences, roughly 20% being singletons.

The sequence derives from a male donor with prostate cancer. The chain links TRBV5-4 to TRBJ2-1; D gene uncertain. This material consisted of PBMCs, taken after low-dose radiotherapy plus immunotherapy. The CDR3 here is CASSPGGGHSYNEQFF. In DNA, the CDR3 is TGTGCCAGCAGCCCGGGCGGTGGGCATTCCTACAATGAGCAGTTCTTC. The whole variable domain, filled in from reference TRBV5-4 and TRBJ2-1, reads ETGVTQSPTHLIKTRGQQVTLRCSSQSGHNTVSWYQQALGQGPQFIFQYYREEENGRGNFPPRFSGLQFPNYSSELNVNALELDDSALYLCASSPGGGHSYNEQFFGPGTRLTVL.